The 24 T cell receptor beta chains below come from one sample, sequenced in a study of cytomegalovirus exposure and HLA in healthy donors (dated by TCRdb to 2016 to 2017). Receptor libraries were prepared by the immunoSEQ multiplex PCR assay. The multiplex PCR relied on a mix of 60 forward primers for TCR Vbeta segments and 13 reverse primers for TCR Jbeta segments. Not all clones reach the TCRdb copy of this immuneACCESS table, which keeps in-frame sequences only. Checked studies attribute under half of the gap to unresolved V genes and leave the rest unexplained. Here the sample has fewer than 110,000 clones; more than 70% occur a single time. The top ten hold roughly 8.2% of the sample. The sequencing input was PBMCs. The origin of the receptors is a young man in good health and CMV-seronegative.

This rearrangement joins TRBV6-1 to TRBJ2-7; 8 bases are shared with TRBD1. The CDR3 loop spans 14 amino acids. After removal of 2 bases from V and 7 bases from J, the junction contained 7 bases not matched to a gene. The germline gives CDR1 MNHNS, CDR2 SASEGT. The CDR3: CASSEQGAVSEQYF. CDR3 sequence (DNA): TGTGCCAGCAGTGAACAGGGGGCGGTGAGTGAGCAGTACTTC.

This chain links TRBV7-2 with TRBJ1-2; 7 bases align to TRBD1. J gave up 3 bases and V 3 bases, and 4 bases lay outside the gene matches. The CDR3 contains 14 residues. Germline V CDR1 and CDR2: SGHTA, FQGNSA. CDR3: CASSFTGADYGYTF. The CDR3 nucleotides read TGTGCCAGCAGCTTCACAGGGGCTGACTATGGCTACACCTTC.

This rearrangement joins TRBV2 to TRBJ2-2; tentatively, D is TRBD1 (6 bases). V gave up 10 bases and J gave up 1 base, with 7 bases separating them. The CDR3 totals 12 residues. CDR1 SNHLY and CDR2 FYNNEI come from the germline V gene. The CDR3 region is CATGQNTGELFF. The CDR3 DNA sequence: TGTGCCACGGGACAGAACACCGGGGAGCTGTTTTTT.

The CDR3 loop is CASSTGGGTGELFF. The DNA for the CDR3 is TGCGCCAGCAGTACAGGGGGGGGCACCGGGGAGCTGTTTTTT. V usage is TRBV10-1 and J usage is TRBJ2-2; perhaps TRBD1 as D (8 bases). The V gene lost 5 bases and the J gene lost 4 bases, with 11 bases spanning the gap. Germline V gene lookup returns CDR1 WNHNN and CDR2 SYGVQD (reference sequence). The CDR3 loop spans 14 amino acids.

This chain connects TRBV6-5 to TRBJ2-7, with TRBD1 identical over 7 bases. CDR3 length: 13 residues. Germline lookup yields CDR1 MNHEY and CDR2 SVGAGI. V lost 6 bases to trimming and J lost 6 bases; unmatched junction nucleotides: 8. The CDR3 nucleotides are TGTGCCAGCAGCCCAGCCGCAGGGGGCGAGCAGTACTTC. Protein product: CASSPAAGGEQYF.

The chain carries TRBV19 and TRBJ1-5, with TRBD1 matching over 7 bases. CDR1 is LNHDA and CDR2 is SQIVND in the germline V gene (reference sequence). J gave up 1 base and V 5 bases, and 5 bases lay outside the gene matches. The CDR3 has 15 amino acids. The CDR3 loop is CASSLDRVSNQPQHF. The CDR3 DNA reads TGTGCCAGTAGTCTCGACAGGGTGAGCAATCAGCCCCAGCATTTT.

This clone came up once. The genes are TRBV2 and TRBJ2-2; 8 bases are a match to TRBD1. The J segment lost 6 bases and the V segment lost 6 bases, leaving 6 bases of the junction unmatched. CDR1 SNHLY and CDR2 FYNNEI come from the germline V gene. The CDR3 runs to 14 residues. This CDR3 reads CASRAQGAAGELFF. The CDR3, as DNA: TGTGCCAGCAGGGCCCAGGGGGCGGCCGGGGAGCTGTTTTTT.

The chain carries TRBV7-2 and TRBJ1-5, with 7 bases identical to TRBD1. Trimming at V came to 5 bases and at J to 0 bases, leaving 10 bases not matched to a gene. CDR1 is SGHTA, CDR2 FQGNSA, per germline. The CDR3 length is 17 residues. In nucleotides, the CDR3 is TGTGCCAGCAGCGTCCAGGGGGGACGGGGTAGCAATCAGCCCCAGCATTTT. This translates into CASSVQGGRGSNQPQHF.

The table lists this clone with a few counts. The J gene is TRBJ2-1, the V gene TRBV2, with D perhaps matching TRBD2 (6 bases). The CDR3 extends over 13 amino acids. CDR1 and CDR2 from the germline V gene are SNHLY and FYNNEI. Trimming stripped 9 bases from V and 5 bases from J, with 14 bases between. The CDR3, as DNA: TGTGCCAGGGGAGGTCAGGGAGACAATGAGCAGTTCTTC. Protein product: CARGGQGDNEQFF.

This clone was detected once. V usage is TRBV19 and J usage is TRBJ2-1; TRBD1 agrees at 7 bases. The junction had 3 bases not matched to a gene; V was cut back by 3 bases and J by 4 bases. CDR1 and CDR2 (germline): LNHDA, SQIVND (reference sequence). This CDR3 has 14 residues. In DNA, the CDR3 is TGTGCCAGTAGTATGGGCAGGGGGTACAATGAGCAGTTCTTC. This sequence encodes CASSMGRGYNEQFF. Together with reference TRBV19 and TRBJ2-1, the CDR3 gives the full variable domain: DGGITQSPKYLFRKEGQNVTLSCEQNLNHDAMYWYRQDPGQGLRLIYYSQIVNDFQKGDIAEGYSVSREKKESFPLTVTSAQKNPTAFYLCASSMGRGYNEQFFGPGTRLTVL.

This clone appeared a single time. The chain joins TRBV18 to TRBJ2-2; D is unresolved. V shed 1 base and J shed 4 bases, with 13 bases lying between them. Germline V gene lookup returns CDR1 KGHSH and CDR2 LQKENI. This CDR3 contains 16 residues. This chain's CDR3 is CASSPLSRVSTGELFF. The CDR3 DNA reads TGTGCCAGCTCACCACTGTCTCGGGTTTCCACCGGGGAGCTGTTTTTT.

The V and J genes are TRBV7-9 and TRBJ2-3; TRBD1 matches at 9 bases. The V gene end was trimmed by 5 bases and the J gene end by 4 bases; junction bases not matched to a gene: 10. The CDR3 totals 16 residues. The germline V gene encodes CDR1 SEHNR and CDR2 FQNEAQ (reference sequence). CDR3: CASSLPGTGTADTQYF. The CDR3 nucleotides are TGTGCCAGCAGCCTCCCCGGGACAGGGACCGCAGATACGCAGTATTTT.

On this clone: At one end the junction does not follow the germline gene, possibly because of a read error. V usage is TRBV27 and J usage is TRBJ2-1; 12 positions agree with TRBD2. This CDR3 region has 15 residues. CDR1 MNHEY and CDR2 SMNVEV come from the germline V gene (reference sequence). CDR3 sequence: CAGRPRLAGENERFF. CDR3 DNA sequence: TGTGCCGGCAGGCCCCGACTAGCGGGGGAAAATGAGCGGTTCTTC.

The gene calls are TRBV5-6 and TRBJ2-3, with D possibly matching TRBD2 (6 bases). The CDR3 is 19 amino acids. V lost 1 base, J lost 5 bases, and 26 bases lay in between. The germline CDR1 and CDR2 sequences are SGHDT and YYEEEE. The CDR3 DNA follows: TGTGCCAGCAGCTTGCCGTTTCCGGGGGTTCGGGGTGGCCAAGATACGCAGTATTTT. Protein sequence: CASSLPFPGVRGGQDTQYF.

The J gene is TRBJ1-5, the V gene TRBV4-1; possibly TRBD1 for D (5 bases). Germline assignment: CDR1 MGHRA and CDR2 YSYEKL. There are 15 residues in the CDR3. V gave up 6 bases and J gave up 0 bases, with 12 bases separating them. The chain's CDR3 is CASSTRDYSNQPQHF. In DNA, the CDR3 is TGCGCCAGCAGTACCAGGGATTATAGCAATCAGCCCCAGCATTTT.

This chain uses TRBV7-2 with TRBJ2-5; 9 bases map to TRBD2. This CDR3 has 13 amino acids. Trimming at V came to 8 bases and at J to 4 bases, leaving 5 bases not matched to a gene. The germline V gene has CDR1 SGHTA and CDR2 FQGNSA. CDR3 protein: CASHRGGGETQYF. Here the CDR3 DNA reads TGTGCCAGCCATCGCGGGGGGGGAGAGACCCAGTACTTC.

Remarks on this clone: An end of the junction does not agree with germline; a read error may underlie this. The chain has TRBV11-2 and TRBJ2-2; TRBD1 matches 7 bases. The CDR3 runs 17 residues. Germline V gives CDR1 SGHAT, CDR2 FQNNGV. Here the CDR3 reads CASSLVVGQTNTWELFF. The CDR3 bases are TGTGCCAGCAGCTTAGTAGTGGGACAGACGAACACCTGGGAGCTGTTTTTT. Looking up the rest from reference TRBV11-2 and TRBJ2-2 gives the full variable domain: EAGVAQSPRYKIIEKRQSVAFWCNPISGHATLYWYQQILGQGPKLLIQFQNNGVVDDSQLPKDRFSAERLKGVDSTLKIQPAKLEDSAVYLCASSLVVGQTNTWELFFGEGSRLTVL.

The chain joins TRBV28 to TRBJ2-5; 7 positions match TRBD1. Unmatched junction bases numbered 10, after V lost 5 bases and J lost 1 base. Per germline, CDR1 MDHEN and CDR2 SYDVKM. The CDR3 has 16 amino acids. The CDR3 reads CASSDRDRDFQETQYF. CDR3 bases: TGTGCCAGCAGTGACCGGGACAGAGACTTCCAAGAGACCCAGTACTTC.

This clone occurred a few times. The chain has TRBV6-4 and TRBJ2-3; a weak D match, TRBD2 (7 bases). The V and J ends lost 0 bases and 4 bases respectively, with 14 bases between them. CDR3 size: 16 residues. The germline V gene has CDR1 MRHNA and CDR2 SNTAGT. The CDR3 bases are TGTGCCAGCAGTGACTCGATGAGGGGGGGCGCAGATACGCAGTATTTT. It codes for CASSDSMRGGADTQYF.

The V gene is TRBV9, the J gene TRBJ1-1; possibly TRBD1 for D (6 bases). Germline-derived CDR1 and CDR2 are SGDLS and YYNGEE. The germline V and J ends were trimmed by 4 bases and 0 bases, with 13 bases remaining between them. The CDR3 has 15 residues. CDR3 bases: TGTGCCAGCAGCCCCATACAGGGATTGAACACTGAAGCTTTCTTT. It yields the protein CASSPIQGLNTEAFF.

V usage is TRBV5-1 and J usage is TRBJ2-7, with 8 bases aligning to TRBD1. The CDR3 covers 15 residues. The germline V gene has CDR1 SGHRS and CDR2 YFSETQ. Trimming took 2 bases from V and 3 from J; bases not matched to a gene: 7. The CDR3 coding sequence is TGCGCCAGCAGCTTCACGACAGGGGATGGCTACGAGCAGTACTTC. This sequence encodes CASSFTTGDGYEQYF.

This clone was observed once. The chain employs TRBV7-9 and TRBJ2-1; perhaps TRBD1 as D (6 bases). Germline-derived CDR1 and CDR2 are SEHNR and FQNEAQ (reference sequence). CDR3 size: 15 residues. Trimming pared 4 bases from V and 3 bases from J, leaving 13 bases between. CDR3 sequence (DNA): TGTGCCAGCAGCTCTCCGGGACACCTCTACAATGAGCAGTTCTTC. Translated, it gives CASSSPGHLYNEQFF.

The CDR3 sequence: CASSPEDGGTEAFF. CDR3 in DNA: TGTGCCAGCAGCCCTGAAGACGGGGGCACTGAAGCTTTCTTT. The chain links TRBV7-8 to TRBJ1-1; TRBD1 might be the D (5 bases). V was clipped by 5 bases and J by 4 bases, with 14 bases between them. Germline assignment: CDR1 SGHVS and CDR2 FQNEAQ. There are 14 residues in the CDR3.

This chain connects TRBV11-1 to TRBJ2-3; a possible D gene is TRBD1 (5 bases). V gave up 1 base and J gave up 0 bases, with 11 bases separating them. Germline V CDR1 and CDR2: SGHAT, FQDESV (reference sequence). This CDR3 is built from 16 residues. Here the CDR3 reads CASSLEGRESTDTQYF. The CDR3 DNA reads TGTGCCAGCAGCTTAGAAGGCAGGGAAAGCACAGATACGCAGTATTTT.